The 21 T cell receptor beta chains below were found in one sample sequenced in a study of cytomegalovirus exposure and HLA in healthy donors. The PCR made use of 60 Vbeta and 13 Jbeta primers. Measured with immunoSEQ multiplex PCR; TCRdb has only the in-frame clones, and not every one. This table holds 80,000 or so clones, roughly 60% found once. Sequencing was carried out using PBMCs. The receptors derive from a man aged 25 to 40 in good health and CMV-seropositive.

This clone has a handful of counts. The chain uses TRBV5-1 and TRBJ2-2, with 7 positions matching TRBD1. The CDR3 consists of 15 residues. V was pared by 0 bases and J by 7 bases, with 6 bases of the junction left unmatched. Germline V gives CDR1 SGHRS, CDR2 YFSETQ. CDR3 in DNA: TGCGCCAGCAGCTTGGTCCTCTCAGGGGGCGGGGAGCTGTTTTTT. This gives the protein CASSLVLSGGGELFF.

The rearrangement joins TRBV30 to TRBJ1-1, with D maybe TRBD1 (6 bases). Per germline, CDR1 GTSNPN and CDR2 SVGIG (reference sequence). Between the trimmed V and J ends, which lost 4 bases and 4 bases, there was a span of 16 bases. The CDR3 spans 14 residues. CDR3 DNA: TGTGCCTGGACCCCCAGGGGCGGAATCACTGAAGCTTTCTTT. This encodes CAWTPRGGITEAFF. The full variable domain, with the rest looked up from reference TRBV30 and TRBJ1-1, is SQTIHQWPATLVQPVGSPLSLECTVEGTSNPNLYWYRQAAGRGLQLLFYSVGIGQISSEVPQNLSASRPQDRQFILSSKKLLLSDSGFYLCAWTPRGGITEAFFGQGTRLTVV.

The J gene is TRBJ2-7, the V gene TRBV6-4; D possibly corresponds to TRBD2 (5 bases). Trimming stripped 0 bases from V and 2 bases from J, with 29 bases between. CDR1 is MRHNA and CDR2 is SNTAGT in the germline V gene. CDR3 length: 21 amino acids. The CDR3 DNA follows: TGTGCCAGCAGTGACTCGAGGGTGTACACCGTCGTACACCCACACACCTACGAGCAGTACTTC. Protein: CASSDSRVYTVVHPHTYEQYF.

V is TRBV4-3 and J is TRBJ2-3; D is possibly TRBD2 (5 bases). CDR3 length equals 16 residues. CDR1 and CDR2 (germline): LGHNA, YSLEER. V gave up 1 base and J gave up 0 bases, with 11 bases separating them. As DNA, the CDR3 is TGCGCCAGCAGCCAAGTGTGGCTAGCCAGCACAGATACGCAGTATTTT. It yields the protein CASSQVWLASTDTQYF.

The chain carries TRBV28 and TRBJ2-5, with 8 bases identical to TRBD1. CDR3 length: 14 amino acids. Germline assignment: CDR1 MDHEN and CDR2 SYDVKM. The V and J ends lost 3 bases and 3 bases, in that order; junction bases with no gene match: 3. The CDR3 sequence: CASSFWTGKETQYF. As DNA, the CDR3 is TGTGCCAGCAGTTTTTGGACAGGGAAAGAGACCCAGTACTTC.

The V gene is TRBV7-9, the J gene TRBJ1-2; 11 bases are shared with TRBD1. Germline V gene lookup returns CDR1 SEHNR and CDR2 FQNEAQ (reference sequence). V lost 11 bases to trimming and J lost 0 bases; unmatched junction nucleotides: 2. The CDR3 length is 13 residues. The CDR3, as DNA: TGTGCCGGGGGACAGGGGGCTAACTATGGCTACACCTTC. It specifies CAGGQGANYGYTF.

This clone was seen just once. The chain has TRBV19 and TRBJ2-1; no definite D call. The CDR3 is made up of 13 amino acids. Germline loops: CDR1 LNHDA, CDR2 SQIVND (reference sequence). Trimming left V 1 base short and J 7 bases short, with 8 bases between. CDR3 nucleotides: TGTGCCAGTAGTATAGGAGGCTGGAATGAGCAGTTCTTC. It codes for CASSIGGWNEQFF.

Only a few counts were recorded for this clone. The chain joins TRBV6-5 to TRBJ1-6, with 9 bases matching TRBD1. V trimming: 4 bases; J trimming: 10 bases; junction bases outside the gene matches: 8. Germline CDR1 and CDR2: MNHEY and SVGAGI. The CDR3 covers 15 residues. In nucleotides, the CDR3 is TGTGCCAGCAGTTCCCTACAGGGGGCAGACTCACCCCTCCACTTT. Translated: CASSSLQGADSPLHF.

V usage is TRBV15 and J usage is TRBJ2-1, with D perhaps TRBD2 (6 bases). This CDR3 spans 15 amino acids. The germline gives CDR1 LNHNV, CDR2 YYDKDF (reference sequence). Trimming stripped 0 bases from V and 9 bases from J, with 15 bases between. CDR3 DNA sequence: TGTGCCACCAGCAGAGATCGGGGAGGCGTACGTGAGCAGTTCTTC. Encoded protein: CATSRDRGGVREQFF.

The rearrangement uses TRBV5-4 and TRBJ2-2; D is unclear. The CDR3 has 15 amino acids. V was clipped by 0 bases and J by 3 bases, with 9 bases between them. Germline loops: CDR1 SGHNT, CDR2 YYREEE (reference sequence). The CDR3, as DNA: TGTGCCAGCAGCTTGGATGGTCGGGACACCGGGGAGCTGTTTTTT. Protein sequence: CASSLDGRDTGELFF.

The genes are TRBV10-2 and TRBJ1-3; D remains unclear. This CDR3 has 16 residues. Germline V gives CDR1 WSHSY, CDR2 SAAADI. The V end lost 1 base, the J end lost 0 bases, and 10 bases lay between the germline ends. This CDR3 reads CASSEWRATSGNTIYF. CDR3 DNA: TGCGCCAGCAGTGAGTGGCGGGCAACCTCTGGAAACACCATATATTTT.

About this clone: Other DNA sequences in this specimen translate into the identical CDR3. The chain uses TRBV7-6 and TRBJ2-5; D is unclear. Germline values: CDR1 SGHVS, CDR2 FNYEAQ. The CDR3 is 12 residues long. The V and J ends lost 4 bases and 2 bases respectively, with 5 bases between them. The CDR3 here is CASSSHQETQYF. CDR3 DNA sequence: TGTGCCAGCAGCTCCCATCAAGAGACCCAGTACTTC.

The rearrangement links TRBV15 to TRBJ2-7; tentatively, D is TRBD2 (6 bases). V was pared by 5 bases and J by 7 bases, with 18 bases between. Germline V CDR1 and CDR2: LNHNV, YYDKDF (reference sequence). This CDR3 spans 14 amino acids. The CDR3 nucleotides read TGTGCCACCAGCGCGACTCGGTTGGGGAGGGAGCAGTACTTC. Protein product: CATSATRLGREQYF.

The chain is built from TRBV11-3 and TRBJ2-1; 10 bases fit TRBD1. The germline V gene encodes CDR1 SGHNT and CDR2 YENEEA. V lost 4 bases and J lost 12; bases outside the gene matches: 15. This CDR3 comprises 16 residues. Here the CDR3 reads CASSSRDRGRGTGQFF. Written as DNA, the CDR3 is TGTGCCAGCAGCTCGAGGGACAGGGGACGAGGGACGGGGCAGTTCTTC.

This clone was observed a handful of times. The chain employs TRBV6-1 and TRBJ1-2; TRBD1 is a possible D gene (5 bases). CDR1 is MNHNS, CDR2 SASEGT, per germline. V lost 2 bases and J 4 bases, leaving 11 bases between the germline ends. The CDR3 contains 14 residues. The CDR3 nucleotides are TGTGCCAGCAGTGAACAGGGATCCATCTATGGCTACACCTTC. Translation gives CASSEQGSIYGYTF.

This clone was seen more than once but under ten times. This chain connects TRBV4-1 to TRBJ2-4; a possible D gene is TRBD2 (5 bases). Germline V CDR1 and CDR2: MGHRA, YSYEKL. With 0 bases removed from V and 12 bases from J, the gap between germline ends came to 12 bases. The CDR3 covers 13 residues. CDR3 sequence reads: CASSQDLNRGQYF. The CDR3 coding sequence is TGCGCCAGCAGCCAAGATCTTAACCGGGGTCAGTACTTC.

J is TRBJ1-1 and V is TRBV7-9; D might be TRBD1 (6 bases). V was shortened by 3 bases and J by 0 bases, with 8 bases between the two germline ends. The CDR3 is made up of 14 amino acids. Per the germline V gene, CDR1 is SEHNR and CDR2 is FQNEAQ (reference sequence). The CDR3 bases are TGTGCCAGCAGCTTTACAGGGTTGAACACTGAAGCTTTCTTT. It encodes CASSFTGLNTEAFF.

The chain combines TRBV7-3 with TRBJ2-5, with 13 positions matching TRBD2. There are 15 residues in the CDR3. V lost 8 bases and J lost 5; bases outside the gene matches: 8. The germline V gene encodes CDR1 SGHTA and CDR2 FQGTGA. CDR3 bases: TGTGCCAGCCGCACTAGCGGGGGGGCGGGTGAGACCCAGTACTTC. Protein product: CASRTSGGAGETQYF.

The chain is built from TRBV19 and TRBJ2-7; a possible D gene is TRBD1 (5 bases). This CDR3 has 15 amino acids. V was pared by 7 bases and J by 3 bases, with 19 bases between. From germline, CDR1 is LNHDA and CDR2 SQIVND (reference sequence). The CDR3 is CASKSGGRVLYEQYF. For the CDR3, the DNA is TGTGCCAGTAAGAGTGGTGGCAGGGTCCTCTACGAGCAGTACTTC.

The chain is built from TRBV7-2 and TRBJ1-5, with 11 bases lining up with TRBD1. Germline trimming cut 5 bases from V and 7 bases from J; bases unmatched to any gene: 7. The germline gives CDR1 SGHTA, CDR2 FQGNSA. There are 15 residues in the CDR3. CDR3 sequence: CASSDRDRGLQPQHF. The CDR3 DNA follows: TGTGCCAGCAGCGACCGGGACAGGGGGTTACAGCCCCAGCATTTT. Together with reference TRBV7-2 and TRBJ1-5, the CDR3 gives the full variable domain: GAGVSQSPSNKVTEKGKDVELRCDPISGHTALYWYRQSLGQGLEFLIYFQGNSAPDKSGLPSDRFSAERTGGSVSTLTIQRTQQEDSAVYLCASSDRDRGLQPQHFGDGTRLSIL.

The CDR3 nucleotides are TGTGCCAGCAGCTCCCAGGGTGATCAGCCCCAGCATTTT. Its translation is CASSSQGDQPQHF. The chain links TRBV7-3 to TRBJ1-5, with D possibly being TRBD1 (5 bases). Trimming took off 4 bases at V and 5 bases at J, with 9 bases between the two ends. There are 13 residues in the CDR3. Germline V CDR1 and CDR2: SGHTA, FQGTGA. The full variable domain, rest sourced from reference TRBV7-3 and TRBJ1-5, is GAGVSQTPSNKVTEKGKYVELRCDPISGHTALYWYRQSLGQGPEFLIYFQGTGAADDSGLPNDRFFAVRPEGSVSTLKIQRTERGDSAVYLCASSSQGDQPQHFGDGTRLSIL.